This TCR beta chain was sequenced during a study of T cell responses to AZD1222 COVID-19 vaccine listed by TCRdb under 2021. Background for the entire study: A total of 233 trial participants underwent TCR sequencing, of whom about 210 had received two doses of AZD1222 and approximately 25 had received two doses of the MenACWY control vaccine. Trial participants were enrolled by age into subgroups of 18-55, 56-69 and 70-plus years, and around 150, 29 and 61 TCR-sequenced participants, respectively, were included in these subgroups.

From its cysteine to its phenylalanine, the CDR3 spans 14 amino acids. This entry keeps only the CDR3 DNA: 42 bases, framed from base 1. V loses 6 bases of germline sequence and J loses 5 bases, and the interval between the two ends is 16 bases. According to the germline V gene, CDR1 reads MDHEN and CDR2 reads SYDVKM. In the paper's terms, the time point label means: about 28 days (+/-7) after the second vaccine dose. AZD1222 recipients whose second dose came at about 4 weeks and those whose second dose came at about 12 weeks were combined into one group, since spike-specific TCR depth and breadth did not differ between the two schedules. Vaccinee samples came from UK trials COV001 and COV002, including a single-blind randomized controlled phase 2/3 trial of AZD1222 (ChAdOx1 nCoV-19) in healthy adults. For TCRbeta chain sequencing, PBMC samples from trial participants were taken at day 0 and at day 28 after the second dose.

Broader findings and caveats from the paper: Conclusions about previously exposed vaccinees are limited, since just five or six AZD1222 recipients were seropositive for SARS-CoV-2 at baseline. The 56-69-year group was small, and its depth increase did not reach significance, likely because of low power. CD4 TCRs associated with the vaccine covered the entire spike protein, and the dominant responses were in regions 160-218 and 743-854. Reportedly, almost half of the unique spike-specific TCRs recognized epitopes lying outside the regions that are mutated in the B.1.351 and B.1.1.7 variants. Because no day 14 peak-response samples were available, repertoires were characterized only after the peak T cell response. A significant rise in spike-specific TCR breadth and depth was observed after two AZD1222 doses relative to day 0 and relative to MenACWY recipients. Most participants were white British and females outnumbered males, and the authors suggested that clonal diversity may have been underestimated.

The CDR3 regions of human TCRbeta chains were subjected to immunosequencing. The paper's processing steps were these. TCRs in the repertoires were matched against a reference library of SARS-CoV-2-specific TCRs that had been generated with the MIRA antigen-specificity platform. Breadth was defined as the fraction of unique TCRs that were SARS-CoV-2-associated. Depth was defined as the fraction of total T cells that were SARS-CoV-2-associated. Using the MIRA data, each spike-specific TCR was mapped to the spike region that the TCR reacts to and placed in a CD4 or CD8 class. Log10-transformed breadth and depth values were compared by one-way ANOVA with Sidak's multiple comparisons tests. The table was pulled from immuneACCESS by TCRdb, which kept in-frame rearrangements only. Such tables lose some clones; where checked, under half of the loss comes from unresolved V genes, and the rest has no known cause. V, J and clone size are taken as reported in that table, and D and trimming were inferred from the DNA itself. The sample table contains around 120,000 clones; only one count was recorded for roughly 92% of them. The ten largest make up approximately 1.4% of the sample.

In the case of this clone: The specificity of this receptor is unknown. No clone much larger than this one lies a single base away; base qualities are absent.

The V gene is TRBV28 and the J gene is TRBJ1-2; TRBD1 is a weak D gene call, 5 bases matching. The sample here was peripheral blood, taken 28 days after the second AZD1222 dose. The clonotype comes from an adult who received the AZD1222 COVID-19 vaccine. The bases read TGTGCCAGCAGAAGTGGAGGGGCATGGTATGGCTACACCTTC. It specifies CASRSGGAWYGYTF.